Each of the 21 T cell receptor beta chains below was sequenced from the same sample in a study of blood T cells in healthy people across ages. With a J-beta primer mix and a sample-barcoded 5' primer, a second PCR ran roughly 7 to 11 cycles. TCRdb re-analysed the 5' RACE reads in MiXCR, keeping a single row per CDR3 protein. The repertoire holds about 680,000 distinct CDR3 sequences, around 45% seen once, with under 35% in the top ten. Sequenced material: blood. These receptor sequences come from a woman aged 60-70 years in good health.

V usage is TRBV6-5 and J usage is TRBJ2-5; TRBD2 aligns across 7 bases. The germline CDR1 and CDR2 sequences are MNHEY and SVGAGI. The CDR3 covers 14 residues. V shed 6 bases, J shed 5 bases, and the junction held 9 bases outside the gene matches. Written as DNA, the CDR3 is TGTGCCAGCAGCGGCGGGAGTCTTGGGGAGACCCAGTACTTC. This encodes CASSGGSLGETQYF.

The chain joins TRBV10-3 to TRBJ1-2; 10 bases map to TRBD1. Germline V CDR1 and CDR2: ENHRY, SYGVKD. The CDR3 has 15 amino acids. With V trimmed by 9 bases and J by 0 bases, 7 bases remained unmatched. Here the CDR3 reads CAITDRGNTNYGYTF. In DNA form, the CDR3 reads TGTGCCATTACGGACAGGGGGAACACTAACTATGGCTACACCTTC.

The rearrangement links TRBV11-2 to TRBJ2-5; the match to TRBD1 covers 11 bases. CDR1 is SGHAT, CDR2 FQNNGV, per germline. V lost 5 bases to trimming and J lost 11 bases; unmatched junction nucleotides: 10. The CDR3 runs to 14 residues. CDR3 in amino acids: CASSIGTGGYEQYF. In nucleotides, the CDR3 is TGTGCCAGCAGCATCGGGACAGGGGGATATGAGCAGTACTTC.

The chain couples TRBV20-1 to TRBJ2-1; a weak D match, TRBD2 (5 bases). The CDR3 is 14 residues long. The germline V and J ends were trimmed by 3 bases and 8 bases, with 17 bases remaining between them. Germline V lookup: CDR1 DFQATT, CDR2 SNEGSKA (reference sequence). CDR3 bases: TGCAGTGCTAGCTTTAGCGTTCTTTTCGATGAGCAGTTCTTC. Its protein is CSASFSVLFDEQFF.

The chain recombines TRBV5-5 with TRBJ2-7; D unresolved. Trimming shortened V by 3 bases and J by 2 bases, and 12 bases separated the two germline ends. CDR3 length: 14 amino acids. The V gene's germline CDR1 is SGHKS and CDR2 YYEKEE (reference sequence). The chain's CDR3 is CASSCCRSTYEQYF. CDR3 nucleotides: TGTGCCAGCAGCTGCTGCCGGAGCACCTACGAGCAGTACTTC.

This chain links TRBV29-1 with TRBJ1-2; TRBD1 agrees at 10 bases. In germline, CDR1 is SQVTM, CDR2 ANQGSEA. This CDR3 has 12 amino acids. The J segment lost 8 bases and the V segment lost 6 bases, leaving 6 bases of the junction unmatched. The chain's CDR3 is CSVGTGVDGYTF. The CDR3 region has the DNA TGCAGCGTGGGGACAGGGGTGGACGGCTACACCTTC.

A few counts support this clonotype. V gene TRBV20-1 combines with J gene TRBJ2-1, with TRBD2 matching over 10 bases. Germline lookup yields CDR1 DFQATT and CDR2 SNEGSKA (reference sequence). The junction had 3 bases not matched to a gene; V was cut back by 0 bases and J by 4 bases. This CDR3 spans 15 amino acids. CDR3 loop: CSARDSGRHYNEQFF. CDR3 nucleotides: TGCAGTGCTAGAGATAGCGGGAGGCATTACAATGAGCAGTTCTTC.

The chain carries TRBV12-3 or TRBV12-4 and TRBJ2-3, with 8 bases identical to TRBD2. The CDR3 runs to 13 residues. V was pared by 8 bases and J by 6 bases, with 7 bases of the junction left unmatched. CDR3 sequence (DNA): TGTGCCAGCGGACGAGCGGGAGTGGATACGCAGTATTTT. Translation: CASGRAGVDTQYF.

For this clonotype: A much larger clone sits a single nucleotide away, making a read error possible. CDR3 region: CASSLPGRGRVRGLAGNEQYF. In nucleotides, the CDR3 is TGTGCCAGCAGCTTACCCGGGCGGGGACGGGTTCGGGGACTAGCGGGAAATGAGCAGTACTTC. The J gene is TRBJ2-7, the V gene TRBV11-2; 13 nucleotides line up with TRBD2. The V segment lost 2 bases and the J segment 7 bases; nucleotides outside the gene matches: 23. The CDR3 spans 21 residues. The germline CDR1 and CDR2 sequences are SGHAT and FQNNGV.

This clonotype occurred a few times. This may be a read error: a much more frequent sequence differs by one nucleotide. This sequence joins TRBV28 and TRBJ2-5; no definite D call. V shed 6 bases and J shed 11 bases, with 13 bases lying between them. The CDR3 has 11 residues. Germline V gene data show CDR1 as MDHEN and CDR2 as SYDVKM. CDR3 residues: CASSTYNEQYF. CDR3 nucleotide sequence: TGTGCCAGCAGCACATACAATGAGCAGTACTTC.

CDR3 sequence reads: CATSDSGPGGIRDGYTF. Here the CDR3 DNA reads TGTGCCACCAGTGATTCCGGGCCCGGTGGAATTCGTGATGGCTACACCTTC. The V call is TRBV24-1, the J call TRBJ1-2; D is unclear. The germline V and J ends were trimmed by 2 bases and 6 bases, with 21 bases remaining between them. There are 17 residues in the CDR3. Germline CDR1 is KGHDR and CDR2 is SFDVKD.

This clonotype was detected only a few times. The genes are TRBV27 and TRBJ2-1, with TRBD2 matching 8 bases. CDR1 is MNHEY, CDR2 SMNVEV, per germline (reference sequence). V shed 4 bases, J shed 9 bases, and the junction held 14 bases outside the gene matches. The CDR3 is 16 amino acids. The CDR3 loop reads CASSSRLARPRGEQFF. As DNA, the CDR3 is TGTGCCAGCAGTTCCCGACTAGCGAGGCCCCGAGGTGAGCAGTTCTTC.

Only a few counts were recorded for this clonotype. The CDR3 here is CASSSHQGTGANVLTF. The CDR3 region has the DNA TGTGCCAGCAGCTCTCACCAGGGTACTGGGGCCAACGTCCTGACTTTC. The rearrangement uses TRBV9 and TRBJ2-6; D might be TRBD1 (5 bases). Germline V gives CDR1 SGDLS, CDR2 YYNGEE. V lost 4 bases, J lost 2 bases, and 13 bases lay in between. CDR3 size: 16 residues.

On this clonotype: A much larger clone sits a single nucleotide away, making a read error possible. The V gene is TRBV5-1, the J gene TRBJ2-7, with D hard to call. Deletions cut 0 bases from V and 9 bases from J, with 16 bases between. This CDR3 contains 14 residues. Germline V gives CDR1 SGHRS, CDR2 YFSETQ. DNA for the CDR3: TGCGCCAGCAGCTTGGATGCACCGGGCCGAGTGCAGTACTTC. This sequence encodes CASSLDAPGRVQYF.

The chain couples TRBV6-2 or TRBV6-3 to TRBJ2-7; 7 bases are shared with TRBD1. The germline gives CDR1 MNHEY, CDR2 SVGEGT. The CDR3 loop spans 15 amino acids. The V gene end was trimmed by 2 bases and the J gene end by 1 base; junction bases not matched to a gene: 5. The CDR3 sequence: CASSYDRTGSYEQYF. CDR3 coding DNA: TGTGCCAGCAGTTACGATCGGACAGGATCCTACGAGCAGTACTTC.

Turning to this clonotype: Relative to the germline gene, one junction end is altered; a read error may explain this. The chain is built from TRBV28 and TRBJ1-4; D may be TRBD1 (5 bases). CDR1 MDHEN and CDR2 SYDVKM come from the germline V gene. The CDR3 consists of 13 residues. As DNA, the CDR3 is TGTGTCAGCGGGCAGGGTGGGGATGAAAAACTGTTTTTT. It encodes CVSGQGGDEKLFF. Filled out from reference TRBV28 and TRBJ1-4, the complete variable domain reads DVKVTQSSRYLVKRTGEKVFLECVQDMDHENMFWYRQDPGLGLRLIYFSYDVKMKEKGDIPEGYSVSREKKERFSLILESASTNQTSMYLCVSGQGGDEKLFFGSGTQLSVL.

Notes on this clonotype: It may be a read error: a sequence one base away is much more abundant. The chain has TRBV7-2 and TRBJ2-7, with a tentative D call TRBD1 (6 bases). Germline V CDR1 and CDR2: SGHTA, FQGNSA. The length of the CDR3 is 18 residues. The V gene lost 5 bases and the J gene lost 0 bases, with 23 bases spanning the gap. CDR3 region: CASSLTEPSDRSSYEQYF. The DNA of the CDR3 is TGTGCCAGCAGCCTGACCGAGCCGAGCGACAGGTCCTCCTACGAGCAGTACTTC.

The CDR3 nucleotides are TGTGCCAGCAGTGAAGCATTGAGTGGGGGGATCGGTGAAAAACTGTTTTTT. This codes for CASSEALSGGIGEKLFF. The chain combines TRBV6-1 with TRBJ1-4; D perhaps matches TRBD1 (5 bases). This CDR3 has 17 amino acids. V lost 0 bases and J 7 bases, leaving 18 bases between the germline ends. CDR1 and CDR2 (germline): MNHNS, SASEGT.

The chain carries TRBV10-3 and TRBJ2-5, with D possibly TRBD2 on 5 matching bases. The CDR3 spans 15 residues. Trimming shortened V by 2 bases and J by 11 bases, and 21 bases separated the two germline ends. CDR1 and CDR2 from the germline V gene are ENHRY and SYGVKD. CDR3 sequence reads: CAISERETVYNEQYF. CDR3 in DNA: TGTGCCATCAGTGAGAGGGAGACCGTCTACAATGAGCAGTACTTC.

This chain connects TRBV5-1 to TRBJ2-5; unclear D gene. The CDR3 spans 15 residues. CDR1 and CDR2 (germline): SGHRS, YFSETQ. V was clipped by 3 bases and J by 1 base, with 13 bases between them. CDR3 protein: CASSSFSQIQETQYF. The CDR3 coding sequence is TGCGCCAGCAGCTCGTTTTCCCAGATCCAAGAGACCCAGTACTTC.

The rearrangement links TRBV18 to TRBJ2-5, with D possibly matching TRBD2 (6 bases). Germline-derived CDR1 and CDR2 are KGHSH and LQKENI. V was clipped by 2 bases and J by 5 bases, with 12 bases between them. This CDR3 has 14 amino acids. CDR3 residues: CASSPAGMLETQYF. CDR3 DNA sequence: TGTGCCAGCTCACCAGCGGGGATGTTGGAGACCCAGTACTTC.